This T cell receptor beta chain was retrieved from a study of regulatory and conventional T cells in RAG deficiency. TCRdb's table, derived via immunoSEQ multiplex PCR, lists solely in-frame clones and lacks some. The sample has more than 40,000 clones, over 80% seen once. Genomic DNA came from blood conventional CD4+ T cells gated CD25-low CD127-high. This sample also appeared in a second study, on regulatory T cells. As that report states: Primers: 52 TRBV forward and 13 TRBJ reverse.

Sequenced: CD4+ effector T cells sorted from blood. This clonotype was sampled from a human donor in good health.

The CDR3 protein is CASSLADHQETQYF. The CDR3 DNA sequence: TGTGCCAGCAGTTTAGCAGACCACCAAGAGACCCAGTACTTC. The rearrangement uses TRBV28 and TRBJ2-5; D unresolved. Trimming left V 2 bases short and J 0 bases short, with 7 bases between. This CDR3 is built from 14 residues. Per germline, CDR1 MDHEN and CDR2 SYDVKM.